This TCR beta chain was sequenced for a study of blood T cells in healthy people across ages. Study-wide background: Template switching captured about one barcoded beta molecule per two T cells.

Germline lookup yields CDR1 SQVTM and CDR2 ANQGSEA. This CDR3 comprises 12 residues. A sample-barcoded 5' primer and a J-beta primer mix were used in a second PCR of about 6 to 12 cycles. Each TCR beta cDNA got a 12-nucleotide random molecular identifier. Using its own MiXCR run on the 5' RACE reads, TCRdb lists one record per CDR3 protein. The data hold approximately 2,000,000 distinct CDR3 sequences, with about two fifths observed a single time. This TCR was sampled from a human donor in good health. V is TRBV29-1 and J is TRBJ2-7; 8 bases line up with TRBD2. The end of the DNA fits TRBJ2-5 better, so the J call may be wrong. The sample consisted of blood. CDR3 sequence (DNA): TGCGGCGGGGGGAGAGGGGGAGAGACCCAGTACTTC. Translated, it gives CGGGRGGETQYF.